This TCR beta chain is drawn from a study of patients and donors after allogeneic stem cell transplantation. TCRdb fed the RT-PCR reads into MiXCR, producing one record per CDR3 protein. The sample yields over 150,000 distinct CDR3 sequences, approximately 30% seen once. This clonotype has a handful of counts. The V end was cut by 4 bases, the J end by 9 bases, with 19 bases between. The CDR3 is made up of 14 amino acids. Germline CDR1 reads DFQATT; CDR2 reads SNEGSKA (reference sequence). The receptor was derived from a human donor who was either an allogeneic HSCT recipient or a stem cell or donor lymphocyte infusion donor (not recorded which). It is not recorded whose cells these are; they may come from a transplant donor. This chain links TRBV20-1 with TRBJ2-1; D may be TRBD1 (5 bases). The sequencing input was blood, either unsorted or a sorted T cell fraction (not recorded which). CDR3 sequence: CSATDTVTRGEQFF. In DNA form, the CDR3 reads TGCAGTGCTACTGATACGGTGACAAGGGGTGAGCAGTTCTTC.